This T cell receptor beta chain was captured in a study of blood T cells in healthy people across ages. Study-level background: Template switching captured about one barcoded beta molecule per two T cells.

Germline CDR1 and CDR2: MNHEY and SVGAGI. The CDR3 totals 13 residues. The V gene lost 6 bases and the J gene lost 0 bases, with 8 bases spanning the gap. A sample-barcoded 5' primer and a J-beta primer mix were used in a second PCR of about 6 to 11 cycles. All samples gave at least 2.5 million CDR3-containing paired-end reads. Using its own MiXCR run on the 5' RACE reads, TCRdb lists one record per CDR3 protein. The data show approximately 600,000 distinct CDR3 sequences, with 58% seen just once and 30% to 40% held by the top ten. Whenever a sample was processed, at least 6 million PBMCs were isolated. Extraction yielded at least 5.5 micrograms of total RNA per sample.

The sequence derives from a man aged 55 to 69 in good health. Sequencing was carried out using blood. This chain connects TRBV6-5 to TRBJ1-1; no reliable D call. The CDR3 sequence is CASRPDMNTEAFF. As DNA, the CDR3 is TGTGCCAGCAGGCCCGACATGAACACTGAAGCTTTCTTT.